The clone carrying this T cell receptor beta chain appeared many times. What it recognizes is unknown. Source material was 2 million unsorted PBMCs, stored at -80 °C in RNAlater. The data derive from a study of neurological immune-mediated disorders. Study-level findings and limits: Multiple sclerosis, the disease with the least TCR clonal expansion, fell below healthy controls, whereas HTLV-1-associated myelopathy showed the most.

The V gene lost 2 bases and the J gene lost 2 bases, with 9 bases spanning the gap. The CDR3 covers 14 residues. The V gene's germline CDR1 is MNHEY and CDR2 SVGEGT. Each CDR3 protein is one row after TCRdb ran MiXCR on the 5' RACE reads. The repertoire consists of tens of thousands of distinct CDR3 sequences, with 13% to 15% occurring once and the leading ten covering 25% to 30%. The source is a woman aged 45 to 65 with HTLV-1-associated myelopathy (HAM/TSP). The gene calls are TRBV6-2 or TRBV6-3 and TRBJ1-2; D is possibly TRBD1 (5 bases). Sequenced input: PBMCs. This CDR3 reads CASSYQTANYGYTF. The CDR3 nucleotides read TGTGCCAGCAGTTACCAGACAGCCAACTATGGCTACACCTTC.